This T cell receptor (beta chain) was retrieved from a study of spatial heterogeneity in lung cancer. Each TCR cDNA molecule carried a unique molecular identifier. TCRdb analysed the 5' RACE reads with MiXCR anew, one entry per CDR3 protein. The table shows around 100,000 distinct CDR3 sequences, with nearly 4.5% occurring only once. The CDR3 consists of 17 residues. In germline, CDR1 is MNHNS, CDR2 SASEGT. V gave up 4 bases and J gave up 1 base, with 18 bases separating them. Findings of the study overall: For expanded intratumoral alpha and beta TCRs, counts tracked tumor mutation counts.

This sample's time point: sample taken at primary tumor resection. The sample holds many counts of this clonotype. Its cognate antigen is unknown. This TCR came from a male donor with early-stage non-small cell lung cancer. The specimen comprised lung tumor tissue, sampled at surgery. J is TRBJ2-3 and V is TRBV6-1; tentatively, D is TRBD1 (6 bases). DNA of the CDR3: TGTGCCAGCAGTGTAACTACAGGGCTGGTGGGCACAGATACGCAGTATTTT. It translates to CASSVTTGLVGTDTQYF.